This T cell receptor (beta chain) originates from a study of cytomegalovirus exposure and HLA in healthy donors. Profiling relied on immunoSEQ multiplex PCR, and the TCRdb table lists in-frame clones only, not all of them. The profile shows 170,000 or so clones, approximately 84% of them singletons. Input material: PBMCs. The receptor comes from a woman between 18 and 30 years old in good health and CMV-seropositive.

This CDR3 reads CASSRGIVETQYF. Here the CDR3 DNA reads TGTGCCAGCAGCAGGGGCATTGTGGAGACCCAGTACTTC. The V and J genes are TRBV13 and TRBJ2-5; maybe TRBD1 (5 bases). Between the trimmed V and J ends, which lost 5 bases and 5 bases, there was a span of 12 bases. The CDR3 runs 13 residues. The germline gives CDR1 PRHDT, CDR2 FYEKMQ (reference sequence).